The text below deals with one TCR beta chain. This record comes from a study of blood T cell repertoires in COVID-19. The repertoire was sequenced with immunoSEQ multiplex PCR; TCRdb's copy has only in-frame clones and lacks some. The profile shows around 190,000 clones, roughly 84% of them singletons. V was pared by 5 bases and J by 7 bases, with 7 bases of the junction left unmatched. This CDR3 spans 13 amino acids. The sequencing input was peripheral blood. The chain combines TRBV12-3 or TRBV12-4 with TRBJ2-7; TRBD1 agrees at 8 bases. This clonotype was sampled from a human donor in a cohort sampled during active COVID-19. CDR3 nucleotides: TGTGCCAGCAGTGACGGACAGGGCAAGGAGCAGTACTTC. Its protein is CASSDGQGKEQYF.